The next 29 T cell receptor beta chains were all read from a single sample in a study of identifying expanded T cells in peripheral blood. The data were produced by immunoSEQ multiplex PCR, yet TCRdb's version contains in-frame clones alone and is incomplete. The sample yields around 100,000 clones, 75% to 90% seen once. Specimen: blood. Receptors originate from a person aged 18-70 years in good health.

V is TRBV18 and J is TRBJ2-2; 9 nucleotides align to TRBD2. V shed 4 bases and J 1 base; nucleotides not matched to a gene: 4. Germline CDR1 and CDR2: KGHSH and LQKENI. This CDR3 has 16 amino acids. The CDR3 reads CASSRETSGNTGELFF. CDR3 nucleotides: TGTGCCAGCTCACGAGAGACTAGCGGGAACACCGGGGAGCTGTTTTTT.

The rearrangement uses TRBV14 and TRBJ2-7; no definite D call. Per the germline V gene, CDR1 is SGHDN and CDR2 is FVKESK. The CDR3 contains 17 residues. Trimming shortened V by 4 bases and J by 0 bases, and 19 bases separated the two germline ends. CDR3 sequence reads: CASSLGIWDKASYEQYF. In DNA, the CDR3 is TGTGCCAGCAGCCTTGGAATCTGGGATAAGGCCTCCTACGAGCAGTACTTC. Full variable domain (missing parts from reference TRBV14 and TRBJ2-7): EAGVTQFPSHSVIEKGQTVTLRCDPISGHDNLYWYRRVMGKEIKFLLHFVKESKQDESGMPNNRFLAERTGGTYSTLKVQPAELEDSGVYFCASSLGIWDKASYEQYFGPGTRLTVT.

The chain recombines TRBV30 with TRBJ1-6; 7 bases align to TRBD1. The CDR3 runs to 13 residues. The germline gives CDR1 GTSNPN, CDR2 SVGIG (reference sequence). V trimming: 1 base; J trimming: 7 bases; junction bases outside the gene matches: 1. As DNA, the CDR3 is TGTGCCTGGAGTGGACAGGGAAATTCACCCCTCCACTTT. The encoded protein is CAWSGQGNSPLHF.

The chain employs TRBV7-2 and TRBJ2-3, with D possibly being TRBD2 (5 bases). Germline V gene sequence: CDR1 SGHTA, CDR2 FQGNSA. The CDR3 spans 15 residues. Between the trimmed V and J ends, which lost 0 bases and 3 bases, there was a span of 10 bases. CDR3 in amino acids: CASSLARAETDTQYF. CDR3 DNA sequence: TGTGCCAGCAGCTTAGCGCGAGCGGAGACAGATACGCAGTATTTT.

The CDR3 spells CASSLGNSYNEQFF. CDR3 in DNA: TGCGCCAGCAGCTTAGGAAATTCCTACAATGAGCAGTTCTTC. This chain links TRBV5-1 with TRBJ2-1; no reliable D call. The CDR3 contains 14 residues. Germline V gene lookup returns CDR1 SGHRS and CDR2 YFSETQ. Between the trimmed V and J ends, which lost 2 bases and 1 base, there was a span of 7 bases.

The chain has TRBV7-6 and TRBJ2-1; 10 bases agree with TRBD2. Germline CDR1 SGHVS, CDR2 FNYEAQ. The J segment lost 10 bases and the V segment lost 5 bases, leaving 11 bases of the junction unmatched. This CDR3 comprises 15 residues. The CDR3 nucleotides are TGTGCCAGCAGCCGAGAAGGGACTAGCGCGACGGAGCAGTTCTTC. Its protein product is CASSREGTSATEQFF.

J is TRBJ2-2 and V is TRBV30, with 8 bases fitting TRBD1. The germline V gene has CDR1 GTSNPN and CDR2 SVGIG (reference sequence). The V gene end was trimmed by 1 base and the J gene end by 3 bases; junction bases not matched to a gene: 10. The CDR3 totals 17 residues. CDR3 sequence reads: CAWSETQTGVDTGELFF. The CDR3 coding sequence is TGTGCCTGGAGTGAGACCCAGACAGGGGTCGACACCGGGGAGCTGTTTTTT.

The rearrangement uses TRBV6-6 and TRBJ1-1, with D maybe TRBD1 (6 bases). The CDR3 runs to 15 residues. Germline V lookup: CDR1 MNHNY, CDR2 SVGAGI (reference sequence). Trimming took off 4 bases at V and 3 bases at J, with 15 bases between the two ends. For the CDR3, the DNA is TGTGCCAGCAGTTCATGGCAGGGGTGGGACACTGAAGCTTTCTTT. It specifies CASSSWQGWDTEAFF.

The chain couples TRBV27 to TRBJ1-3, with 8 bases that match TRBD1. This CDR3 spans 14 amino acids. V trimming: 5 bases; J trimming: 9 bases; junction bases outside the gene matches: 9. The V gene's germline CDR1 is MNHEY and CDR2 SMNVEV (reference sequence). The CDR3 loop is CASSPLGTGGTIYF. The DNA for the CDR3 is TGTGCCAGCAGTCCCCTTGGGACAGGCGGCACCATATATTTT.

Only one count was recorded for this clone. V usage is TRBV4-1 and J usage is TRBJ2-7, with 8 bases aligning to TRBD2. V was pared by 8 bases and J by 4 bases, with 10 bases of the junction left unmatched. Germline V gene data show CDR1 as MGHRA and CDR2 as YSYEKL. The CDR3 has 14 amino acids. The CDR3 nucleotides are TGCGCCAGCGCCAGAGGCGGGGGGCTATACGAGCAGTACTTC. Translation gives CASARGGGLYEQYF.

The V and J genes are TRBV5-1 and TRBJ2-7, with 7 bases lining up with TRBD1. This CDR3 spans 14 amino acids. The germline gives CDR1 SGHRS, CDR2 YFSETQ. V shed 4 bases, J shed 5 bases, and the junction held 9 bases outside the gene matches. Written as DNA, the CDR3 is TGCGCCAGCAGCCTCAAGACAGGGATCCACGAGCAGTACTTC. It translates to CASSLKTGIHEQYF.

The chain joins TRBV13 to TRBJ1-3; D perhaps matches TRBD1 (5 bases). V shed 8 bases and J shed 9 bases, with 26 bases lying between them. Looked up from germline, CDR1 is PRHDT and CDR2 is FYEKMQ (reference sequence). The CDR3 consists of 16 residues. CDR3 in amino acids: CASRQNREEWGGTIYF. CDR3 DNA: TGTGCCAGCCGCCAAAACCGGGAAGAGTGGGGGGGCACCATATATTTT. The whole variable domain, filled in from reference TRBV13 and TRBJ1-3, reads AAGVIQSPRHLIKEKRETATLKCYPIPRHDTVYWYQQGPGQDPQFLISFYEKMQSDKGSIPDRFSAQQFSDYHSELNMSSLELGDSALYFCASRQNREEWGGTIYFGEGSWLTVV.

The gene calls are TRBV30 and TRBJ1-1; D is unclear. This CDR3 has 12 residues. The ends were cut back, 1 base at V and 4 bases at J, with 7 bases in the middle. Germline values: CDR1 GTSNPN, CDR2 SVGIG (reference sequence). CDR3 in amino acids: CAWSGSGTEAFF. As DNA, the CDR3 is TGTGCCTGGAGTGGCTCGGGCACTGAAGCTTTCTTT.

Here the CDR3 DNA reads TGCAGCGTTATCGGGGGGTTCTTGTCTCGGAACACTGAAGCTTTCTTT. Encoded protein: CSVIGGFLSRNTEAFF. The chain has TRBV29-1 and TRBJ1-1; tentative D call: TRBD1 (5 bases). Germline CDR1 and CDR2: SQVTM and ANQGSEA. The CDR3 runs 16 residues. The V gene lost 5 bases and the J gene lost 1 base, with 20 bases spanning the gap.

The J gene is TRBJ2-7, the V gene TRBV6-5; 9 nucleotides match TRBD2. This CDR3 region has 16 residues. The germline gives CDR1 MNHEY, CDR2 SVGAGI. Losses at the gene ends were 2 bases for V and 2 bases for J; bases not matched to a gene: 7. CDR3 sequence (DNA): TGTGCCAGCAGTTACACCAGCGGGGGGTCCCCCTACGAGCAGTACTTC. The encoded protein is CASSYTSGGSPYEQYF.

CDR3 amino acids: CASRKASGGTQETQYF. In DNA, the CDR3 is TGCGCCAGCAGGAAAGCTAGCGGGGGGACTCAAGAGACCCAGTACTTC. The gene calls are TRBV10-2 and TRBJ2-5; 11 bases are a match to TRBD2. Germline V gene data show CDR1 as WSHSY and CDR2 as SAAADI. The CDR3 has 16 amino acids. V dropped 6 bases and J dropped 2; count of bases not matched to a gene: 8.

The chain has TRBV19 and TRBJ1-2; D gene unclear. The germline V gene has CDR1 LNHDA and CDR2 SQIVND (reference sequence). V lost 6 bases to trimming and J lost 4 bases, with 15 bases between them. The CDR3 is 14 amino acids. CDR3 sequence reads: CASRRDGISYGYTF. For the CDR3, the DNA is TGTGCCAGTAGGAGAGACGGGATAAGCTATGGCTACACCTTC.

The chain carries TRBV19 and TRBJ1-1, with 8 bases lining up with TRBD1. The junction had 7 bases not matched to a gene; V was cut back by 8 bases and J by 5 bases. Germline CDR1 is LNHDA and CDR2 is SQIVND (reference sequence). This CDR3 has 13 amino acids. In nucleotides, the CDR3 is TGTGCCAGTTCGAACAGGGGGAGTACTGAAGCTTTCTTT. As protein: CASSNRGSTEAFF.

The chain is built from TRBV5-6 and TRBJ1-2; possible D gene TRBD1, 6 bases. This CDR3 region has 13 residues. Germline V gene lookup returns CDR1 SGHDT and CDR2 YYEEEE. Trimming took 0 bases from V and 8 from J, leaving 11 bases between them. CDR3 region: CASSLGAGVGYTF. Here the CDR3 DNA reads TGTGCCAGCAGCTTGGGGGCAGGGGTAGGCTACACCTTC.

The chain employs TRBV15 and TRBJ1-5, with no clear D. CDR1 LNHNV and CDR2 YYDKDF come from the germline V gene (reference sequence). The V and J ends lost 1 base and 1 base respectively, with 8 bases between them. The CDR3 covers 15 residues. The CDR3 is CATSRVVGSNQPQHF. The CDR3 nucleotides are TGTGCCACCAGCAGAGTGGTGGGGAGCAATCAGCCCCAGCATTTT.

The rearrangement uses TRBV4-1 and TRBJ2-1, with D possibly TRBD2 on 6 matching bases. V was cut by 4 bases and J by 0 bases, with 13 bases left in between. Germline V gene data show CDR1 as MGHRA and CDR2 as YSYEKL. This CDR3 spans 16 amino acids. CDR3 region: CASSLLGSGSYNEQFF. The DNA of the CDR3 is TGCGCCAGCAGCCTCCTCGGGAGTGGCTCCTACAATGAGCAGTTCTTC.

This chain links TRBV2 with TRBJ2-7; TRBD1 matches at 10 bases. Trimming at V came to 6 bases and at J to 1 base, leaving 6 bases not matched to a gene. This CDR3 is built from 15 residues. Germline CDR1 reads SNHLY; CDR2 reads FYNNEI. CDR3 nucleotides: TGTGCCAGCAGAAAACCGGGACAGGGGTCCTACGAGCAGTACTTC. It specifies CASRKPGQGSYEQYF.

The chain uses TRBV5-5 and TRBJ1-2; D is unresolved. The CDR3 consists of 12 residues. Germline assignment: CDR1 SGHKS and CDR2 YYEKEE (reference sequence). V was shortened by 4 bases and J by 3 bases, with 7 bases between the two germline ends. CDR3 amino acids: CASSPDYYGYTF. DNA for the CDR3: TGTGCCAGCAGCCCCGACTACTATGGCTACACCTTC.

V gene TRBV9 combines with J gene TRBJ2-1; 12 bases are shared with TRBD2. With 2 bases clipped from V and 5 bases from J, the junction kept 5 bases outside the gene matches. This CDR3 spans 16 amino acids. Per germline, CDR1 SGDLS and CDR2 YYNGEE. CDR3 region: CASSVPLAGGDNEQFF. Here the CDR3 DNA reads TGTGCCAGCAGCGTTCCGCTAGCGGGAGGGGACAATGAGCAGTTCTTC.

The chain employs TRBV4-1 and TRBJ1-1; D gene unclear. The germline V and J ends were trimmed by 2 bases and 5 bases, with 15 bases remaining between them. This CDR3 contains 15 residues. Germline loops: CDR1 MGHRA, CDR2 YSYEKL. The CDR3 loop reads CASSQSRNPGTEAFF. The CDR3 DNA sequence: TGCGCCAGCAGCCAAAGTCGCAACCCAGGTACTGAAGCTTTCTTT.

This clone was seen only once. V gene TRBV9 combines with J gene TRBJ2-7, with 8 bases identical to TRBD2. This CDR3 is built from 15 residues. V was pared by 4 bases and J by 1 base, with 7 bases of the junction left unmatched. Looked up from germline, CDR1 is SGDLS and CDR2 is YYNGEE. CDR3 protein: CASSPTGGASYEQYF. The DNA of the CDR3 is TGTGCCAGCAGCCCCACGGGGGGGGCTTCCTACGAGCAGTACTTC. Filled out from reference TRBV9 and TRBJ2-7, the complete variable domain reads DSGVTQTPKHLITATGQRVTLRCSPRSGDLSVYWYQQSLDQGLQFLIQYYNGEERAKGNILERFSAQQFPDLHSELNLSSLELGDSALYFCASSPTGGASYEQYFGPGTRLTVT.

This chain connects TRBV30 to TRBJ2-5, with D tentatively TRBD1 or TRBD2 (6 bases each). V lost 0 bases, J lost 5 bases, and 10 bases lay in between. The V gene's germline CDR1 is GTSNPN and CDR2 SVGIG (reference sequence). The CDR3 has 13 amino acids. The CDR3 sequence: CAWSVGGPETQYF. DNA of the CDR3: TGTGCCTGGAGTGTAGGGGGGCCGGAGACCCAGTACTTC.

This clone is a singleton in its sample. J is TRBJ1-1 and V is TRBV5-6; no firm D call. The CDR3 has 13 residues. Germline CDR1 and CDR2: SGHDT and YYEEEE. Trimming took 1 base from V and 4 from J, leaving 8 bases between them. The chain's CDR3 is CASSLRGPTEAFF. The CDR3 region has the DNA TGTGCCAGCAGCTTGCGAGGCCCCACTGAAGCTTTCTTT.

The chain has TRBV5-6 and TRBJ1-5; TRBD1 is a possible D gene (5 bases). The CDR3 totals 14 residues. Germline lookup yields CDR1 SGHDT and CDR2 YYEEEE. V was clipped by 3 bases and J by 6 bases, with 13 bases between them. As DNA, the CDR3 is TGTGCCAGCAGCTCACGACAGTTGAGTCAGCCCCAGCATTTT. Translation gives CASSSRQLSQPQHF.